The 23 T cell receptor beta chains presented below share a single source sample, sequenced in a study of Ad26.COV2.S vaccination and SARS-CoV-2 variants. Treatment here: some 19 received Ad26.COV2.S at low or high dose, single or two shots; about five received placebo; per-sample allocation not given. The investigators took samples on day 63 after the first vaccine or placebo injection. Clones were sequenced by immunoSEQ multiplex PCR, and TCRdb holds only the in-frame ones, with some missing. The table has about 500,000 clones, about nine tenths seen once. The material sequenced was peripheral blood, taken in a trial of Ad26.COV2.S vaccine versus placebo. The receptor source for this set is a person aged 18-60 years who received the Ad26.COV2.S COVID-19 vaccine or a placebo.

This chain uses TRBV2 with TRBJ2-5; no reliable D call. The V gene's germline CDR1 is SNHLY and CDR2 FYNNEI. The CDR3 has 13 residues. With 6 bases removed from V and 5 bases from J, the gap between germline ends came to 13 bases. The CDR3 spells CASRPRPVETQYF. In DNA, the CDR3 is TGTGCCAGCAGGCCTAGGCCTGTGGAGACCCAGTACTTC.

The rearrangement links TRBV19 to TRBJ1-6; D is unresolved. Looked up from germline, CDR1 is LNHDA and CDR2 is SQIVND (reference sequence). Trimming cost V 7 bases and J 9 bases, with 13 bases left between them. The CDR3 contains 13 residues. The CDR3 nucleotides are TGTGCCAGTAACGTTCCCGGCTCTTCACCCCTCCACTTT. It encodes CASNVPGSSPLHF.

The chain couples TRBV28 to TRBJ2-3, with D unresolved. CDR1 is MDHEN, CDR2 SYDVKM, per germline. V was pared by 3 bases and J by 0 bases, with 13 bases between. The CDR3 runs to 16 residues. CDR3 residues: CASSFRGKGSTDTQYF. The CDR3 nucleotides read TGTGCCAGCAGTTTTCGAGGAAAAGGTAGCACAGATACGCAGTATTTT.

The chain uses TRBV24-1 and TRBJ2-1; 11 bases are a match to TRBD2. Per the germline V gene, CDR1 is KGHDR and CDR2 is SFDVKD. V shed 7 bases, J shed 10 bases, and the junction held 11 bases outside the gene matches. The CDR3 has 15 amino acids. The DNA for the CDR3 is TGTGCCACCAGCACTAGTAGCGGGAGGGCCTCGGAGCAGTTCTTC. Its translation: CATSTSSGRASEQFF.

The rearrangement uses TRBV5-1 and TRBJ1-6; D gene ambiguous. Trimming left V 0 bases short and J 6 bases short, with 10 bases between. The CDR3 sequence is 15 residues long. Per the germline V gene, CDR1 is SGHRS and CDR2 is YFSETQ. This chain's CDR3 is CASSLVESGNSPLHF. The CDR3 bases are TGCGCCAGCAGCTTGGTCGAGTCAGGTAATTCACCCCTCCACTTT.

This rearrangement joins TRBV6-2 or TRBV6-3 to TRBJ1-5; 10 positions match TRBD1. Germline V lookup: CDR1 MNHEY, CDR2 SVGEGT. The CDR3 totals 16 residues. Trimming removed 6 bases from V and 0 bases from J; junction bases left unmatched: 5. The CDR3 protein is CASSDRGRGSNQPQHF. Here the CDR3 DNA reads TGTGCCAGCAGCGACAGGGGGCGCGGTAGCAATCAGCCCCAGCATTTT.

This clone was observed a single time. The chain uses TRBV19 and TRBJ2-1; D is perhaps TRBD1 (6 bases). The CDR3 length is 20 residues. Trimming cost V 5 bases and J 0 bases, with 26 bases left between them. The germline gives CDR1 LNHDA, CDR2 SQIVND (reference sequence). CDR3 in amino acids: CASSYFVRGPPLSSYNEQFF. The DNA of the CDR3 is TGTGCCAGTAGTTATTTTGTCAGGGGACCACCACTTAGCTCCTACAATGAGCAGTTCTTC.

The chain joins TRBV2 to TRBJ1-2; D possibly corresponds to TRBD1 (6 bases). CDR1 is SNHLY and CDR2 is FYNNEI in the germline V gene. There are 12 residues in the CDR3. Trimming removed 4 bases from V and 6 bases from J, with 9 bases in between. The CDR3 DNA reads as TGTGCCAGCAGTGGGACAGATAATGGCTACACCTTC. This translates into CASSGTDNGYTF.

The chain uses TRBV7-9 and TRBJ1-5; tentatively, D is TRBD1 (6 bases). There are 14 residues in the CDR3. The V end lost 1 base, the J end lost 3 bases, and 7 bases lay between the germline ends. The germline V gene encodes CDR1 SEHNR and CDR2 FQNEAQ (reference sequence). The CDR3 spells CASSLGTVNQPQHF. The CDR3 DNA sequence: TGTGCCAGCAGCTTAGGGACAGTCAATCAGCCCCAGCATTTT.

The CDR3 protein is CASSVEGGTEAFF. In DNA, the CDR3 is TGTGCCAGCAGTGTTGAGGGAGGTACTGAAGCTTTCTTT. The V gene is TRBV6-4, the J gene TRBJ1-1; D unresolved. Trimming took off 4 bases at V and 5 bases at J, with 11 bases between the two ends. This CDR3 comprises 13 residues. In germline, CDR1 is MRHNA, CDR2 SNTAGT.

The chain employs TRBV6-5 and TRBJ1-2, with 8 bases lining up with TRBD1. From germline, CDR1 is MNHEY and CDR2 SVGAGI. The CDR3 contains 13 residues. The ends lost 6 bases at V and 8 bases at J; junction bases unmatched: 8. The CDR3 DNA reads TGTGCCAGCAGCTGGGGACAGGCGGACGGCTACACCTTC. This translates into CASSWGQADGYTF.

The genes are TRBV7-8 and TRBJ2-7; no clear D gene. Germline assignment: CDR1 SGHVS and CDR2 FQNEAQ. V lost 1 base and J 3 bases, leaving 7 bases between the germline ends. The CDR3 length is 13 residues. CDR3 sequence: CASSLEWGYEQYF. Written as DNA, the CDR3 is TGTGCCAGCAGCTTAGAATGGGGCTACGAGCAGTACTTC.

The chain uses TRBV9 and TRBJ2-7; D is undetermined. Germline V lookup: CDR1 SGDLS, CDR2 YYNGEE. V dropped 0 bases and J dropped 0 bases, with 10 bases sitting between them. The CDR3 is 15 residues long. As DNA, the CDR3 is TGTGCCAGCAGCGTAGAGGCGGCAGGCTCCTACGAGCAGTACTTC. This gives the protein CASSVEAAGSYEQYF.

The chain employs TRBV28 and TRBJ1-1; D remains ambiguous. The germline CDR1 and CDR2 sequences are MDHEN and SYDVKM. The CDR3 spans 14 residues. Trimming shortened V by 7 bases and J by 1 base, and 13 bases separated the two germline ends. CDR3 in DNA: TGTGCCAGCACCGGAGGACTGAGGAACACTGAAGCTTTCTTT. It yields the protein CASTGGLRNTEAFF. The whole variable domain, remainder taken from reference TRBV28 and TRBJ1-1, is DVKVTQSSRYLVKRTGEKVFLECVQDMDHENMFWYRQDPGLGLRLIYFSYDVKMKEKGDIPEGYSVSREKKERFSLILESASTNQTSMYLCASTGGLRNTEAFFGQGTRLTVV.

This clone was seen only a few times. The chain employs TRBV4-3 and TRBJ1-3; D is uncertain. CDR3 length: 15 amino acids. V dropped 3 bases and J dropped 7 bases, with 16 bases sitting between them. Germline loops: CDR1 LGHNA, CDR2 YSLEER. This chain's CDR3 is CASSQGEGTGNTIYF. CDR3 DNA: TGCGCCAGCAGCCAGGGCGAGGGTACCGGGAACACCATATATTTT.

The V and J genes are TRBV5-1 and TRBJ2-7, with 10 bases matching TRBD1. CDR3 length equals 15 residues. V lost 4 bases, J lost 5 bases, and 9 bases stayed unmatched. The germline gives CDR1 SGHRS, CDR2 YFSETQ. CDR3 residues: CASSATRDRGHEQYF. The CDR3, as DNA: TGCGCCAGCAGCGCCACCCGGGACAGGGGACACGAGCAGTACTTC.

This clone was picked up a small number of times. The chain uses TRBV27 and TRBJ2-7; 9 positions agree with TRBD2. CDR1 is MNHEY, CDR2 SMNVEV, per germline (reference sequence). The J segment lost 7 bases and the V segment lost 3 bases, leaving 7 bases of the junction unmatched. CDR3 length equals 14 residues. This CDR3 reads CASSLKTSGREQYF. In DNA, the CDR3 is TGTGCCAGCAGTTTGAAGACCAGCGGGAGGGAGCAGTACTTC.

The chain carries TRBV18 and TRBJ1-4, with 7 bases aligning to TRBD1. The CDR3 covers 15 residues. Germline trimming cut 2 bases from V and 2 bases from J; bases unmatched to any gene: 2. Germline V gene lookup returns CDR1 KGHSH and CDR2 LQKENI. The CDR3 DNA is TGTGCCAGCTCACCAATGACAGGGACTAATGAAAAACTGTTTTTT. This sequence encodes CASSPMTGTNEKLFF.

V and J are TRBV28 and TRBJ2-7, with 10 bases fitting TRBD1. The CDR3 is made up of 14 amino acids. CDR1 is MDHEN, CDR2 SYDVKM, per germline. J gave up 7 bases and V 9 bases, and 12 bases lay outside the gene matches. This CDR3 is CASKSGTGVTEQYF. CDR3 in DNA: TGTGCCAGTAAGTCCGGGACAGGGGTAACGGAGCAGTACTTC.

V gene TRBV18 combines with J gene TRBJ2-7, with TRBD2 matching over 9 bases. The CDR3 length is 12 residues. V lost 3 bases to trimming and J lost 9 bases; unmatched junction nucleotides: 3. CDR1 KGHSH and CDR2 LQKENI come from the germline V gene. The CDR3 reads CASSPGLAVQYF. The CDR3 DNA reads TGTGCCAGCTCACCGGGACTAGCTGTGCAGTACTTC.

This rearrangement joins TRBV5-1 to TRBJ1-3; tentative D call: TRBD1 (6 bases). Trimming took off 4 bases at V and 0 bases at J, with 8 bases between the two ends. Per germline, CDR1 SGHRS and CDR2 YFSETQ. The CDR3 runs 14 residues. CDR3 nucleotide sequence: TGCGCCAGCAGCGGGGGCCCCTCTGGAAACACCATATATTTT. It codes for CASSGGPSGNTIYF.

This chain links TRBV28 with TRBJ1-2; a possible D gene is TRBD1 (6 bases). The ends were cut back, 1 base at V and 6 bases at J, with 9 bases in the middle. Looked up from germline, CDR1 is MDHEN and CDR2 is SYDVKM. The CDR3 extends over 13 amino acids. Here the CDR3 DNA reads TGTGCCAGCAGTTTATCTACAGGGAATGGCTACACCTTC. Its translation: CASSLSTGNGYTF.

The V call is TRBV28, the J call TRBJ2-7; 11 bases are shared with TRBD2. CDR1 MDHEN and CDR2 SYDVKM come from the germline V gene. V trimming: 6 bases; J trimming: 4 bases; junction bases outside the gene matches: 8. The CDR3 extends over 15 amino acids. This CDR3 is CASSAGLAVLYEQYF. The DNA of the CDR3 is TGTGCCAGCAGCGCGGGACTAGCGGTCTTATACGAGCAGTACTTC.